This T cell receptor beta chain originates from a study of CD8+ T cells in alopecia areata. The J segment lost 5 bases and the V segment lost 0 bases, leaving 1 base of the junction unmatched. This CDR3 has 15 amino acids. The germline V gene has CDR1 KGHSH and CDR2 LQKENI. Following extraction, RNA underwent reverse transcription to cDNA, which served as the sequencing template. TCRdb keeps only in-frame clones here, not all; method: immunoSEQ multiplex PCR. Among 100,000 to 120,000 clones listed, 56% were seen once. The treatment denotes: oral pan-JAK inhibitor, 5-10 mg twice daily. This chain connects TRBV18 to TRBJ2-1; TRBD2 matches at 10 bases. The source material was CD4+ T cells sorted from blood, sampled at week 24, from a patient treated with tofacitinib. This clonotype was sampled from a human donor with alopecia areata. CDR3 nucleotides: TGTGCCAGCTCACCACCTAGCGGGGGGAACAATGAGCAGTTCTTC. Amino acids: CASSPPSGGNNEQFF.